The entry below describes one T cell receptor (beta chain). Its antigen specificity is not known. No much larger clonotype is one base removed from it; base qualities were not supplied. V is shortened by 0 bases, J by 1 base, and the region joining them spans 11 bases. CDR1 and CDR2 (SGHRS, YFSETQ) derive from the germline V gene. CDR3 length: 16 amino acids, cysteine to phenylalanine. The DNA shown is the 48-base CDR3, in frame from base 1. This entry belongs to a study of control samples from healthy donors and cancer patients (TCRdb year 2020). Library generation was performed with the immunoSEQ multiplex PCR assay. The source is immuneACCESS, and TCRdb retained only in-frame sequences with V and J called. Part of the clones is not carried over; for the studies checked, unresolved V genes explain less than half of this, and the remainder is unexplained. This sample is represented by approximately 150,000 clones; about 90% of them were singletons. The ten largest clones add up to around 2% of the sample.

The sample consisted of blood. The clonotype was recovered from a woman aged 40 to 50 in good health. The sequence is built from TRBV5-1 and TRBJ2-1, with an unclear D gene assignment. The CDR3 amino acid sequence is: CASSLVNGVSYNEQFF. The sequence in DNA is TGCGCCAGCAGCTTGGTTAATGGAGTTTCCTACAATGAGCAGTTCTTC.